This entry lists 2 T cell receptor beta chains sequenced from one sample in a study of control samples from healthy donors and cancer patients. Profiling relied on immunoSEQ multiplex PCR, and the TCRdb table lists in-frame clones only, not all of them. The repertoire table contains some 190,000 clones. Material for sequencing was blood. The source of these receptors is a woman in her twenties or thirties in good health.

This chain joins TRBV6-5 and TRBJ1-2; D unresolved. The germline V gene encodes CDR1 MNHEY and CDR2 SVGAGI. CDR3 length: 13 residues. Trimming cost V 0 bases and J 8 bases, with 10 bases left between them. The CDR3 loop is CASSYSAVLGYTF. The CDR3 region has the DNA TGTGCCAGCAGTTACTCGGCAGTGTTGGGCTACACCTTC.

The V call is TRBV4-1, the J call TRBJ1-2, with D uncertain. The V end was cut by 0 bases, the J end by 8 bases, with 10 bases between. The CDR3 runs to 13 residues. In germline, CDR1 is MGHRA, CDR2 YSYEKL. CDR3 coding DNA: TGCGCCAGCAGCCAAGAAAAAGGGCGAGGCTACACCTTC. Translated: CASSQEKGRGYTF.